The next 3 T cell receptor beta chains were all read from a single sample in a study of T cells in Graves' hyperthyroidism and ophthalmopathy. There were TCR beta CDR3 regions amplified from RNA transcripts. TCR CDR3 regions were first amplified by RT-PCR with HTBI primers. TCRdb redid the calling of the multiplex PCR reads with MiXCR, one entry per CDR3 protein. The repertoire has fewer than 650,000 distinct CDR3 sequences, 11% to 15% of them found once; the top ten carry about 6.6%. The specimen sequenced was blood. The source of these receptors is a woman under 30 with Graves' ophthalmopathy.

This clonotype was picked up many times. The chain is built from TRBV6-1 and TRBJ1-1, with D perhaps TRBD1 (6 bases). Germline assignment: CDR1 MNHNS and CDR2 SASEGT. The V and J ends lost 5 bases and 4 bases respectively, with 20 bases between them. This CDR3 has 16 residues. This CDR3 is CASSYGANRRGTEAFF. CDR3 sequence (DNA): TGTGCCAGCAGTTACGGCGCGAACCGCAGGGGCACTGAAGCTTTCTTT.

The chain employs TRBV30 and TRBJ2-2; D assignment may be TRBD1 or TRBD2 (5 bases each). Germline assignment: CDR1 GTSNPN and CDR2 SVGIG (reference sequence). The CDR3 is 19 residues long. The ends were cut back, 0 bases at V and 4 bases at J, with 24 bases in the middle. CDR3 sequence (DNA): TGTGCCTGGAGTGTATGGTCTCTGGGGCAGGGACGATTCACCGGGGAGCTGTTTTTT. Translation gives CAWSVWSLGQGRFTGELFF.

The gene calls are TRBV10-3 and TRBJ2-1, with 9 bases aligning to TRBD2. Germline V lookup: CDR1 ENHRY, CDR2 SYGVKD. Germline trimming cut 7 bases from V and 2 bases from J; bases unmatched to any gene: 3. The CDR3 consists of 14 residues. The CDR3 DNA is TGTGCCATCACCTTAGCGGGGGCCTACAATGAGCAGTTCTTC. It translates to CAITLAGAYNEQFF.